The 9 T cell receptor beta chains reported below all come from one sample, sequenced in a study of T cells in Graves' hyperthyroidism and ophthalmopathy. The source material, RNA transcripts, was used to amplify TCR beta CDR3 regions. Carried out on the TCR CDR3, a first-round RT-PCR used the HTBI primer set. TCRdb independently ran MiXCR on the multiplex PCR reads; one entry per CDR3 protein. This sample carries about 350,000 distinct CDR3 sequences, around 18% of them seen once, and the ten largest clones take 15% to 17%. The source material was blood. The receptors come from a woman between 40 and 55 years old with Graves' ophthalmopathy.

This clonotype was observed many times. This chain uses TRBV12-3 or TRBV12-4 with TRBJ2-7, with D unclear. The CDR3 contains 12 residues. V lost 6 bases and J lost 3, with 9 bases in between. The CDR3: CASSLDLYEQYF. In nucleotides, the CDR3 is TGTGCCAGCAGCCTGGACCTCTACGAGCAGTACTTC.

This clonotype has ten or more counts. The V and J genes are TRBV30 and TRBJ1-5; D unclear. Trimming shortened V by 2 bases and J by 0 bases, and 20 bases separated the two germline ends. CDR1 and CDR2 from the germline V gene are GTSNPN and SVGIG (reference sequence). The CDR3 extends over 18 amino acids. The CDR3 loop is CAWSFDGRTTYSNQPQHF. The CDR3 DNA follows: TGTGCCTGGAGTTTCGATGGCAGGACCACCTATAGCAATCAGCCCCAGCATTTT.

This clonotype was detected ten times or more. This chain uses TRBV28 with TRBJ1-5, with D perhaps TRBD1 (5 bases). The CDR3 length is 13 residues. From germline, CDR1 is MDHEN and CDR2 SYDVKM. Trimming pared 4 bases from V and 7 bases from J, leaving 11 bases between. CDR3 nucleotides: TGTGCCAGCAGTTCGCCAGGGTGGCAGCCCCAGCATTTT. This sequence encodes CASSSPGWQPQHF.

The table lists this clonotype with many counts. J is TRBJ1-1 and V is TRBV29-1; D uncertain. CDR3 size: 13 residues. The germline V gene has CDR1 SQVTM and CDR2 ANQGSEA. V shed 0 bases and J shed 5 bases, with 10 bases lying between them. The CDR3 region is CSVEDGWKTEAFF. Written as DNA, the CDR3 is TGCAGCGTTGAAGATGGATGGAAAACTGAAGCTTTCTTT.

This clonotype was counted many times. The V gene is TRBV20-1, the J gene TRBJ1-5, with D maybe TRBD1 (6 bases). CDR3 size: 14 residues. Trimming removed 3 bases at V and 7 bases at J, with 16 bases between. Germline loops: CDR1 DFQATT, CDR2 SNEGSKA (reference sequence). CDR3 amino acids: CSASDHRARQPQHF. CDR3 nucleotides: TGCAGTGCTAGTGACCACAGGGCGAGACAGCCCCAGCATTTT.

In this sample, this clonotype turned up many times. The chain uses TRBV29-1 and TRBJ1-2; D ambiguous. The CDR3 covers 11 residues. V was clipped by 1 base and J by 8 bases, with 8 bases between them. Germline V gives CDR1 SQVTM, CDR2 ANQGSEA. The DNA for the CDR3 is TGCAGCGTTGAAGGGATTAAAGGCTACACCTTC. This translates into CSVEGIKGYTF.

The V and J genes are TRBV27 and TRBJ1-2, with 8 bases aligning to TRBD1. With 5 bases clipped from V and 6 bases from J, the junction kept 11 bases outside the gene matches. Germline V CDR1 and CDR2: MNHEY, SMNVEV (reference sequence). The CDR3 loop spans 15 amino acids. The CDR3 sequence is CASSPYLDRADGYTF. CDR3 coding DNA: TGTGCCAGCAGTCCGTACCTGGACAGGGCGGATGGCTACACCTTC.

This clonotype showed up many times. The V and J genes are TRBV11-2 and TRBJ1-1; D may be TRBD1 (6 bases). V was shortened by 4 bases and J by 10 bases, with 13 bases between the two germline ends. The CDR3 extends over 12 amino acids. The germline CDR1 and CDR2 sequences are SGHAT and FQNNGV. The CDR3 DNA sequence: TGTGCCAGCAGCTATGTTGGGGGCGTAGCTTTCTTT. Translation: CASSYVGGVAFF. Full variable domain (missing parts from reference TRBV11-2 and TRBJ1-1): EAGVAQSPRYKIIEKRQSVAFWCNPISGHATLYWYQQILGQGPKLLIQFQNNGVVDDSQLPKDRFSAERLKGVDSTLKIQPAKLEDSAVYLCASSYVGGVAFFGQGTRLTVV.

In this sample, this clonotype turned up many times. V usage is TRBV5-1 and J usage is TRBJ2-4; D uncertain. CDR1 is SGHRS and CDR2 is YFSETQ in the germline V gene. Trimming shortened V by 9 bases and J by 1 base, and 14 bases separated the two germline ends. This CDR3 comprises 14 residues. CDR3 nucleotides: TGCGCCACCCCATCCACCGGGGCCAAAAACATTCAGTACTTC. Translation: CATPSTGAKNIQYF.